Listed below are T cell receptor beta chains from one sample, sequenced in a study of monozygotic twins with inflammatory bowel disease. After re-calling the 5' RACE reads, TCRdb lists one entry per CDR3 protein, DNA absent. In total, the table holds approximately 380,000 distinct CDR3 sequences. The sample comprised blood. All receptors come from a human donor with ulcerative colitis or Crohn's disease, or a healthy co-twin of an affected twin (not recorded which). Both conserved end residues are part of each CDR3.

>TRBJ2-7|14|TRBV6-2/TRBV6-3
CASSYFDRGHEQYF
>TRBJ1-5|16|TRBV20-1
CSAREIQGARSQPQHF
>TRBJ2-2|16|TRBV5-1
CASSFFIPGPDGELFF
>TRBJ1-5|14|TRBV30
CAWSVLGGNQPQHF
>TRBJ2-3|17|TRBV7-3
CASSPVGGPQLTDTQYF
>TRBJ1-6|16|TRBV20-1
CSARGLRSSYNSPLHF
>TRBJ2-3|15|TRBV5-4
CASSGGQAPTDTQYF
>TRBJ2-3|15|TRBV5-1
CASSLIVGSTDTQYF
>TRBJ2-7|11|TRBV6-2/TRBV6-3
CASSPGTAFYF
>TRBJ2-7|13|TRBV10-2
CASSSGQYYEQYF
>TRBJ2-4|14|TRBV20-1
CSASSGTRGEVQYF
>TRBJ2-1|12|TRBV5-4
CAMISSYNEQFF
>TRBJ2-7|14|TRBV5-5
CASSLGESAYEQYF
>TRBJ1-2|11|TRBV20-1
CSASGNRGNTF
>TRBJ1-3|16|TRBV5-1
CASSLDLVSSGNTIYF
>TRBJ2-7|12|TRBV7-2
CASSLGREGTYF
>TRBJ2-1|15|TRBV3-1
CASSPRGTYYNEQFF
>TRBJ1-6|16|TRBV4-3
CASSQDKDRRNSPLHF
>TRBJ1-2|15|TRBV7-9
CASSLGARVPYGYTF